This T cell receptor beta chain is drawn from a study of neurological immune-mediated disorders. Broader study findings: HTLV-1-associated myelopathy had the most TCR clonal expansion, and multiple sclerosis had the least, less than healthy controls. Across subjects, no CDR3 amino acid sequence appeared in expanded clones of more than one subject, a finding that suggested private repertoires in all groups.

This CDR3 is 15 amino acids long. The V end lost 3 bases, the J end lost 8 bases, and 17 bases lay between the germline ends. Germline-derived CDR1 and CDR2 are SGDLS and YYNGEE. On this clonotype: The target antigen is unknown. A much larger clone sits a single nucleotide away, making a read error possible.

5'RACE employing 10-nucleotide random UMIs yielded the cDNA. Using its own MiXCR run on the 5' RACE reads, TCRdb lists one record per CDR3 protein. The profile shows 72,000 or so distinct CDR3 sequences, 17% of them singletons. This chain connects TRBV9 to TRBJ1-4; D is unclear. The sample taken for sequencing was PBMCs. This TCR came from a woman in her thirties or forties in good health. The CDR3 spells CASSARSGDWEKLFF. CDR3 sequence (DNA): TGTGCCAGCAGCGCCCGCAGTGGAGATTGGGAAAAACTGTTTTTT.